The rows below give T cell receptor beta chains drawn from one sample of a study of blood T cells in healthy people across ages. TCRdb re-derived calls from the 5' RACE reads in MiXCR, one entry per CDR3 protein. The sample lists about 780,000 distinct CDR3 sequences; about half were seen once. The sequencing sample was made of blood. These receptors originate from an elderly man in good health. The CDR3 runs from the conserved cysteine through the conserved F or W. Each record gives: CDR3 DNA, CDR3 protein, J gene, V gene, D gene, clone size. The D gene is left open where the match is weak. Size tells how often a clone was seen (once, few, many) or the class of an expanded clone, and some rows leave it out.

CDR3 DNA: TGTGCCAGCAGCCCGACGGGGAATAAATACGAGCAGTACTTC; CDR3 protein: CASSPTGNKYEQYF; J gene: TRBJ2-7; V gene: TRBV28; D gene: -; clone size: few
CDR3 DNA: TGCTCGCTAAGGGGACCCGGGAACGAAAAACTGTTTTTT; CDR3 protein: CSLRGPGNEKLFF; J gene: TRBJ1-4; V gene: TRBV20-1; D gene: -; clone size: -
CDR3 DNA: TGTGCCAGCAGCCGAAGACAGGGGGCTAGCGAGCGGTACTTC; CDR3 protein: CASSRRQGASERYF; J gene: TRBJ2-5; V gene: TRBV7-2; D gene: TRBD1; clone size: -
CDR3 DNA: TGTGCCAGCAGTTTGGGGTTCGGCTACACCTTC; CDR3 protein: CASSLGFGYTF; J gene: TRBJ1-2; V gene: TRBV28; D gene: -; clone size: -
CDR3 DNA: TGTGCCAGCACACCCAGTCTGAACACTGAAGCTTTCTTT; CDR3 protein: CASTPSLNTEAFF; J gene: TRBJ1-1; V gene: TRBV7-8; D gene: -; clone size: -
CDR3 DNA: TGTGCCAGCATCCCCCCCGGGGCAAGAGGGCAAGAGACCCAGTACTTC; CDR3 protein: CASIPPGARGQETQYF; J gene: TRBJ2-5; V gene: TRBV12-3/TRBV12-4; D gene: -; clone size: -
CDR3 DNA: TGTGCCAGCAGCGAAGTAGGACTAGCGGGGTCCACCGGGGAGCTGTTTTTT; CDR3 protein: CASSEVGLAGSTGELFF; J gene: TRBJ2-2; V gene: TRBV4-2; D gene: TRBD2; clone size: few
CDR3 DNA: TGCGCCAGCAGCCGGGAGAGGGGCAGGGGACAAGGCTACACCTTC; CDR3 protein: CASSRERGRGQGYTF; J gene: TRBJ1-2; V gene: TRBV4-3; D gene: -; clone size: -
CDR3 DNA: TGTGCCAGCAGTTTCTCTAAGGGCTGGGAAGGTTACTATGGCTACACCTTC; CDR3 protein: CASSFSKGWEGYYGYTF; J gene: TRBJ1-2; V gene: TRBV27; D gene: -; clone size: -
CDR3 DNA: TGCAGTGCCGAACTAGCGGGAAGTGATGAGCAGTTCTTC; CDR3 protein: CSAELAGSDEQFF; J gene: TRBJ2-1; V gene: TRBV20-1; D gene: TRBD2; clone size: few
CDR3 DNA: TGTGCCATCAGCCGAAGGAAAGGGACAGGAGCCTACGAGCAGTACTTC; CDR3 protein: CAISRRKGTGAYEQYF; J gene: TRBJ2-7; V gene: TRBV10-3; D gene: TRBD1; clone size: many
CDR3 DNA: TGTGCCAGCAGCCAAGTCTCCCATGAGCAGTTCTTC; CDR3 protein: CASSQVSHEQFF; J gene: TRBJ2-1; V gene: TRBV4-2; D gene: -; clone size: once
CDR3 DNA: TGTGCCAGCAGCCGATTGGCAGGTCAGCCCCAGCATTTT; CDR3 protein: CASSRLAGQPQHF; J gene: TRBJ1-5; V gene: TRBV3-1; D gene: -; clone size: -
CDR3 DNA: TGCAGCGCGGCCCGGGACAGACAAGAGACCCAGTACTTC; CDR3 protein: CSAARDRQETQYF; J gene: TRBJ2-5; V gene: TRBV29-1; D gene: TRBD1; clone size: many
CDR3 DNA: TGCGCCAGCAGTCCGACAGGGGACAATTCACCCCTCCACTTT; CDR3 protein: CASSPTGDNSPLHF; J gene: TRBJ1-6; V gene: TRBV10-2; D gene: TRBD1; clone size: few
CDR3 DNA: TGTGCCGGGGGTACGGGCTCCTACAATGAGCAGTTCTTC; CDR3 protein: CAGGTGSYNEQFF; J gene: TRBJ2-1; V gene: TRBV12-3/TRBV12-4; D gene: -; clone size: -
CDR3 DNA: TGTGCCAGCAGTGCCTATGAGGGAGTTGAGCAGTACTTC; CDR3 protein: CASSAYEGVEQYF; J gene: TRBJ2-7; V gene: TRBV6-1; D gene: -; clone size: -
CDR3 DNA: TGTGCCAGCAGCGATAGCGGAGGTGGGTCCTACGAGCAGTACTTC; CDR3 protein: CASSDSGGGSYEQYF; J gene: TRBJ2-7; V gene: TRBV9; D gene: -; clone size: -
CDR3 DNA: TGTGCCAGCAGCCCCATAGGTGGAACTAATGAAAAACTGTTTTTT; CDR3 protein: CASSPIGGTNEKLFF; J gene: TRBJ1-4; V gene: TRBV28; D gene: -; clone size: -
CDR3 DNA: TGCAGTGCTAGACCAAGACTAGCGGGATTCTACGAGCAGTACTTC; CDR3 protein: CSARPRLAGFYEQYF; J gene: TRBJ2-7; V gene: TRBV20-1; D gene: TRBD2; clone size: -
CDR3 DNA: TGCAGTGCTAGTGCTCGCTCCTACAATGAGCAGTTCTTC; CDR3 protein: CSASARSYNEQFF; J gene: TRBJ2-1; V gene: TRBV20-1; D gene: -; clone size: few
CDR3 DNA: TGTGCCAGCAGCACCCTTGAAGGGCCCCAAGAGACCCAGTACTTC; CDR3 protein: CASSTLEGPQETQYF; J gene: TRBJ2-5; V gene: TRBV7-9; D gene: -; clone size: -
CDR3 DNA: TGTGCCACCAGCAGAGGGGAGCCGGAGACCCAGTACTTC; CDR3 protein: CATSRGEPETQYF; J gene: TRBJ2-5; V gene: TRBV15; D gene: -; clone size: -
CDR3 DNA: TGCAGTGCCCCGGGGGACAGCTCCTACGAGCAGTACTTC; CDR3 protein: CSAPGDSSYEQYF; J gene: TRBJ2-7; V gene: TRBV20-1; D gene: -; clone size: once
CDR3 DNA: TGTGCCAGCAGCCCTCGGACTAGCGGGACTTACGAGCAGTACTTC; CDR3 protein: CASSPRTSGTYEQYF; J gene: TRBJ2-7; V gene: TRBV7-2; D gene: TRBD2; clone size: many
CDR3 DNA: TGCAGTGCTAGACGGGGCGCTGAAGCTTTCTTT; CDR3 protein: CSARRGAEAFF; J gene: TRBJ1-1; V gene: TRBV20-1; D gene: -; clone size: -